A single sample is the source of the 18 T cell receptor beta chains below, sequenced in a study of neurological immune-mediated disorders. TCRdb ran MiXCR on the 5' RACE reads and lists one entry per CDR3 protein. The table lists tens of thousands of distinct CDR3 sequences, roughly 14% of them singletons, with approximately 3.6% in the top ten. The sample consisted of CD4+ T cells from blood. Source of these receptors: a woman aged 55-75 years with HTLV-1-associated myelopathy (HAM/TSP).

In regard to this clonotype: At one end, the junction sequence differs from germline, possibly due to a read error. The V call is TRBV20-1, the J call TRBJ2-3, with 8 nucleotides matching TRBD1. The germline V gene encodes CDR1 DFQATT and CDR2 SNEGSKA (reference sequence). The CDR3 runs 15 residues. The CDR3 region has the DNA TGCAGTGCTAGAACCGTGACAGGGGCCGCAGATACTCAGTATTTT. Its translation: CSARTVTGAADTQYF.

This clonotype was seen repeatedly, ten times or more. The gene calls are TRBV20-1 and TRBJ1-4, with TRBD1 matching 8 bases. CDR1 and CDR2 from the germline V gene are DFQATT and SNEGSKA (reference sequence). The CDR3 has 14 amino acids. With V trimmed by 4 bases and J by 5 bases, 6 bases remained unmatched. The CDR3 spells CSAKDRVSNEKLFF. The DNA for the CDR3 is TGCAGTGCTAAGGACAGGGTCTCAAATGAAAAACTGTTTTTT.

This clonotype has at least ten counts. The rearrangement uses TRBV20-1 and TRBJ2-1, with D possibly TRBD1 on 6 matching bases. The CDR3 covers 15 residues. The germline gives CDR1 DFQATT, CDR2 SNEGSKA (reference sequence). V lost 7 bases and J lost 4, with 20 bases in between. The CDR3 DNA reads as TGCAGTGTCTTGGCACCTTGGGGGCGGTACAATGAGCAGTTCTTC. The encoded protein is CSVLAPWGRYNEQFF.

This clonotype was seen many times. V is TRBV3-1 and J is TRBJ1-4; 9 bases map to TRBD1. This CDR3 is 16 amino acids long. V trimming: 0 bases; J trimming: 8 bases; junction bases outside the gene matches: 7. CDR1 is LGHDT, CDR2 YNNKEL, per germline (reference sequence). The CDR3 region has the DNA TGTGCCAGCAGCCAAGATCCGGGGACAGGGATGGAAAAACTGTTTTTT. This encodes CASSQDPGTGMEKLFF.

This clonotype was observed many times. The rearrangement joins TRBV7-8 to TRBJ2-4; 7 bases match TRBD1. The V gene end was trimmed by 3 bases and the J gene end by 0 bases; junction bases not matched to a gene: 5. The CDR3 loop spans 16 amino acids. Germline V gene lookup returns CDR1 SGHVS and CDR2 FQNEAQ. The CDR3 coding sequence is TGTGCCAGCAGCTTTCGGGACAGTCTAGCCAAAAACATTCAGTACTTC. Protein: CASSFRDSLAKNIQYF.

This chain links TRBV30 with TRBJ2-3; D unresolved. The V end lost 2 bases, the J end lost 4 bases, and 4 bases lay between the germline ends. Germline V gene data show CDR1 as GTSNPN and CDR2 as SVGIG (reference sequence). The CDR3 totals 11 residues. Written as DNA, the CDR3 is TGTGCCTGGAGTAGCCCAGATACGCAGTATTTT. Its protein product is CAWSSPDTQYF. Full variable domain (missing parts from reference TRBV30 and TRBJ2-3): SQTIHQWPATLVQPVGSPLSLECTVEGTSNPNLYWYRQAAGRGLQLLFYSVGIGQISSEVPQNLSASRPQDRQFILSSKKLLLSDSGFYLCAWSSPDTQYFGPGTRLTVL.

Many counts were recorded for this clonotype. The chain joins TRBV6-6 to TRBJ1-5; no firm D call. Germline loops: CDR1 MNHNY, CDR2 SVGAGI (reference sequence). The CDR3 spans 13 residues. Trimming removed 6 bases at V and 2 bases at J, with 8 bases between. CDR3 sequence: CASSPSGNQPQHF. CDR3 nucleotides: TGTGCCAGCAGCCCCTCGGGCAATCAGCCCCAGCATTTT.

This clonotype was counted many times. The chain joins TRBV5-1 to TRBJ2-7; 7 positions match TRBD1. The CDR3 contains 13 residues. CDR1 is SGHRS, CDR2 YFSETQ, per germline. V gave up 3 bases and J gave up 5 bases; unmatched junction bases: 5. The CDR3 loop is CASSWTGPDEQYF. The DNA of the CDR3 is TGCGCCAGCAGCTGGACAGGACCGGACGAGCAGTACTTC.

CDR3 protein: CSASRRRVSSYNEQFF. The CDR3 DNA follows: TGCAGTGCTAGTCGTCGCCGGGTCTCCTCCTACAATGAGCAGTTCTTC. The rearrangement uses TRBV20-1 and TRBJ2-1; D is uncertain. Germline V gives CDR1 DFQATT, CDR2 SNEGSKA (reference sequence). Trimming cost V 3 bases and J 0 bases, with 15 bases left between them. This CDR3 contains 16 residues.

This clonotype was found many times. The chain links TRBV5-1 to TRBJ2-1, with 13 bases aligning to TRBD2. CDR1 SGHRS and CDR2 YFSETQ come from the germline V gene. The CDR3 length is 15 residues. J was trimmed by 8 bases and V by 0 bases; bases with no gene match: 2. In DNA form, the CDR3 reads TGCGCCAGCAGCTTGGCGACTAGCGGGGGGTATGAGCAGTTCTTC. Its translation is CASSLATSGGYEQFF.

This clonotype appeared many times. This chain joins TRBV5-1 and TRBJ2-7; 9 bases match TRBD1. The J segment lost 5 bases and the V segment lost 3 bases, leaving 6 bases of the junction unmatched. Germline assignment: CDR1 SGHRS and CDR2 YFSETQ. The CDR3 is 14 residues long. Here the CDR3 reads CASSSRTGAHEQYF. CDR3 DNA sequence: TGCGCCAGCAGCTCCCGGACAGGGGCCCACGAGCAGTACTTC. The full variable domain, its missing parts supplied by reference TRBV5-1 and TRBJ2-7, is KAGVTQTPRYLIKTRGQQVTLSCSPISGHRSVSWYQQTPGQGLQFLFEYFSETQRNKGNFPGRFSGRQFSNSRSEMNVSTLELGDSALYLCASSSRTGAHEQYFGPGTRLTVT.

This clonotype was detected ten times or more. The chain employs TRBV20-1 and TRBJ1-1; unclear D gene. Germline V lookup: CDR1 DFQATT, CDR2 SNEGSKA (reference sequence). V was pared by 3 bases and J by 1 base, with 9 bases between. The CDR3 extends over 13 amino acids. CDR3 DNA: TGCAGTGCTAGGGGGTGGGAGAACACTGAAGCTTTCTTT. It yields the protein CSARGWENTEAFF.

This clonotype was observed many times. At one end, the junction sequence differs from germline, possibly due to a read error. The chain has TRBV7-7 and TRBJ2-1; no firm D call. The CDR3 has 13 residues. Germline V gene sequence: CDR1 SSHAT, CDR2 FNYEAQ (reference sequence). The CDR3 nucleotides read TGTGCTAGCAGCTTATCACAGTACAATGAGCAGTTCTTC. Encoded protein: CASSLSQYNEQFF.

This clonotype has a count of ten or more. The V call is TRBV3-1, the J call TRBJ2-1; D is ambiguous. V lost 5 bases and J lost 8, with 13 bases in between. The germline V gene encodes CDR1 LGHDT and CDR2 YNNKEL (reference sequence). The CDR3 runs 13 residues. The CDR3 sequence is CASSNLAVHEQFF. CDR3 nucleotide sequence: TGTGCCAGCAGCAACCTTGCCGTCCATGAGCAGTTCTTC.

This clonotype has at least ten counts. The J gene is TRBJ2-6, the V gene TRBV5-1, with a weak D call TRBD1 (6 bases). CDR1 is SGHRS, CDR2 YFSETQ, per germline. The V gene lost 6 bases and the J gene lost 0 bases, with 7 bases spanning the gap. The CDR3 runs to 14 residues. As DNA, the CDR3 is TGCGCCAGCACAGGGGTCTCTGGGGCCAACGTCCTGACTTTC. It encodes CASTGVSGANVLTF.

This clonotype was observed many times. V and J are TRBV6-6 and TRBJ1-4; no clear D. The V and J ends lost 8 bases and 0 bases respectively, with 7 bases between them. The CDR3 extends over 13 amino acids. Germline V gives CDR1 MNHNY, CDR2 SVGAGI (reference sequence). The chain's CDR3 is CASVGTTNEKLFF. In DNA form, the CDR3 reads TGTGCCAGCGTAGGAACAACTAATGAAAAACTGTTTTTT.

This chain joins TRBV20-1 and TRBJ2-5; D is ambiguous. The CDR3 runs to 13 residues. Trimming took off 3 bases at V and 3 bases at J, with 11 bases between the two ends. Per the germline V gene, CDR1 is DFQATT and CDR2 is SNEGSKA (reference sequence). The CDR3 DNA reads as TGCAGTGCTAGCCCCCCTATTAAAGAGACCCAGTACTTC. Amino acids: CSASPPIKETQYF.

This clonotype was seen repeatedly, ten times or more. The chain couples TRBV10-3 to TRBJ1-5; a weak D match, TRBD1 (6 bases). The CDR3 loop spans 14 amino acids. Between the trimmed V and J ends, which lost 4 bases and 4 bases, there was a span of 11 bases. Germline-derived CDR1 and CDR2 are ENHRY and SYGVKD. CDR3 region: CAISATGFNQPQHF. For the CDR3, the DNA is TGTGCCATCAGTGCGACAGGCTTTAATCAGCCCCAGCATTTT.